These 19 T cell receptor beta chains were all obtained from the same sample, sequenced in a study of T cells after posttransplantation cyclophosphamide. Measured with immunoSEQ multiplex PCR; TCRdb has only the in-frame clones, and not every one. The sample contains tens of thousands of clones, around 95% of which appear only once. The sequenced sample consisted of PBMCs. All receptors derive from a woman aged 25 to 45 in good health and a related stem cell transplant donor.

V gene TRBV7-2 combines with J gene TRBJ2-2; D may correspond to TRBD1 or TRBD2 (5 bases each). CDR1 is SGHTA and CDR2 is FQGNSA in the germline V gene. The CDR3 runs 15 residues. Trimming shortened V by 6 bases and J by 2 bases, and 13 bases separated the two germline ends. CDR3: CASSKKRGNTGELFF. CDR3 sequence (DNA): TGTGCCAGCAGTAAGAAGAGGGGTAACACCGGGGAGCTGTTTTTT.

The chain uses TRBV4-3 and TRBJ1-1; tentatively, D is TRBD1 (6 bases). CDR1 and CDR2 from the germline V gene are LGHNA and YSLEER. The ends were cut back, 0 bases at V and 4 bases at J, with 18 bases in the middle. The CDR3 spans 17 residues. CDR3 sequence reads: CASSQDARGAIGTEAFF. The CDR3 DNA is TGCGCCAGCAGCCAAGATGCGAGGGGGGCCATCGGCACTGAAGCTTTCTTT.

This clone was counted a single time. The sample contains more than one DNA sequence encoding this CDR3. This chain uses TRBV13 with TRBJ2-5; no definite D call. Trimming cost V 3 bases and J 4 bases, with 3 bases left between them. This CDR3 has 11 amino acids. Germline V CDR1 and CDR2: PRHDT, FYEKMQ (reference sequence). The CDR3 bases are TGTGCCAGCAGCTTTGGAGAGACCCAGTACTTC. Protein: CASSFGETQYF.

V is TRBV5-6 and J is TRBJ2-7; D is undetermined. CDR3 size: 13 residues. Trimming left V 0 bases short and J 3 bases short, with 7 bases between. The germline V gene has CDR1 SGHDT and CDR2 YYEEEE. As DNA, the CDR3 is TGTGCCAGCAGCTTGGAGTATGGCTACGAGCAGTACTTC. Protein product: CASSLEYGYEQYF.

The chain uses TRBV25-1 and TRBJ2-5; 9 bases match TRBD1. V trimming: 6 bases; J trimming: 5 bases; junction bases outside the gene matches: 13. In germline, CDR1 is MGHDK, CDR2 SYGVNS. The CDR3 runs to 16 residues. The DNA for the CDR3 is TGTGCCAGCAGGACCGAACGGGACAGGGAAGGTGAGACCCAGTACTTC. Protein sequence: CASRTERDREGETQYF.

This chain connects TRBV7-2 to TRBJ2-3, with 10 nucleotides matching TRBD1. The CDR3 loop spans 16 amino acids. The germline CDR1 and CDR2 sequences are SGHTA and FQGNSA. With 4 bases clipped from V and 1 base from J, the junction kept 5 bases outside the gene matches. The CDR3 here is CASSYRTGGGTDTQYF. CDR3 bases: TGTGCCAGCAGCTACCGGACAGGGGGGGGCACAGATACGCAGTATTTT. Based on the CDR3 plus reference TRBV7-2 and TRBJ2-3, the full variable domain is GAGVSQSPSNKVTEKGKDVELRCDPISGHTALYWYRQSLGQGLEFLIYFQGNSAPDKSGLPSDRFSAERTGGSVSTLTIQRTQQEDSAVYLCASSYRTGGGTDTQYFGPGTRLTVL.

This rearrangement joins TRBV7-2 to TRBJ1-3; TRBD1 is a possible D gene (5 bases). Between the trimmed V and J ends, which lost 5 bases and 0 bases, there was a span of 14 bases. Germline V CDR1 and CDR2: SGHTA, FQGNSA. The CDR3 covers 16 residues. This CDR3 reads CASSPLGTNSGNTIYF. In DNA form, the CDR3 reads TGTGCCAGCAGCCCTCTCGGGACGAACTCTGGAAACACCATATATTTT.

The chain has TRBV27 and TRBJ2-1, with 8 bases lining up with TRBD2. Losses at the gene ends were 6 bases for V and 7 bases for J; bases not matched to a gene: 11. In germline, CDR1 is MNHEY, CDR2 SMNVEV (reference sequence). The length of the CDR3 is 15 residues. CDR3 bases: TGTGCCAGCAGCCAACTGCTCGGGGGGGCGAATGAGCAGTTCTTC. This codes for CASSQLLGGANEQFF.

CDR3 protein: CASSLSGELNTEAFF. The CDR3 DNA follows: TGTGCCAGCAGCTTAAGCGGGGAATTGAACACTGAAGCTTTCTTT. V and J are TRBV7-2 and TRBJ1-1, with D uncertain. Trimming pared 2 bases from V and 0 bases from J, leaving 10 bases between. CDR1 is SGHTA, CDR2 FQGNSA, per germline. The CDR3 consists of 15 residues.

V and J are TRBV4-2 and TRBJ1-2, with D possibly TRBD1 on 6 matching bases. This CDR3 is 15 amino acids long. V was shortened by 0 bases and J by 7 bases, with 15 bases between the two germline ends. Germline values: CDR1 LGHNA, CDR2 YNFKEQ. CDR3 region: CASSQDQQGAGGYTF. For the CDR3, the DNA is TGTGCCAGCAGCCAAGATCAACAGGGAGCTGGTGGCTACACCTTC.

This chain joins TRBV10-3 and TRBJ2-7; perhaps TRBD1 as D (6 bases). This CDR3 is built from 16 residues. The germline V and J ends were trimmed by 3 bases and 0 bases, with 15 bases remaining between them. Germline-derived CDR1 and CDR2 are ENHRY and SYGVKD. For the CDR3, the DNA is TGTGCCATCAGTGACACGGACAGATCTAGCTCCTACGAGCAGTACTTC. Protein sequence: CAISDTDRSSSYEQYF.

This clone was observed once. The V and J genes are TRBV7-9 and TRBJ2-3; no definite D call. The CDR3 is 15 residues long. CDR1 SEHNR and CDR2 FQNEAQ come from the germline V gene (reference sequence). V lost 0 bases and J 2 bases, leaving 9 bases between the germline ends. The CDR3 sequence: CASSLAETSTDTQYF. The CDR3 DNA follows: TGTGCCAGCAGCTTAGCGGAGACCTCCACAGATACGCAGTATTTT.

For the CDR3, the DNA is TGTGCCAGCTCACCCCCCGCGGGTAGCTACGAGCAGTACTTC. Protein sequence: CASSPPAGSYEQYF. J is TRBJ2-7 and V is TRBV18, with a tentative D call TRBD2 (5 bases). V lost 3 bases and J 3 bases, leaving 12 bases between the germline ends. This CDR3 spans 14 amino acids. Germline values: CDR1 KGHSH, CDR2 LQKENI.

The chain has TRBV18 and TRBJ2-7; D is unresolved. The CDR3 is made up of 12 amino acids. Trimming removed 5 bases from V and 4 bases from J, with 9 bases in between. The germline V gene has CDR1 KGHSH and CDR2 LQKENI. This CDR3 is CASSSNGYEQYF. The CDR3, as DNA: TGTGCCAGCTCATCGAACGGGTACGAGCAGTACTTC.

V is TRBV9 and J is TRBJ2-5; TRBD2 matches 9 bases. CDR1 SGDLS and CDR2 YYNGEE come from the germline V gene. CDR3 length equals 14 residues. V shed 0 bases and J 4 bases; nucleotides not matched to a gene: 1. The CDR3 here is CASSVGTSAETQYF. The CDR3 nucleotides are TGTGCCAGCAGCGTAGGGACTAGCGCAGAGACCCAGTACTTC.

This chain connects TRBV6-4 to TRBJ2-7; 10 bases agree with TRBD1. Trimming removed 4 bases from V and 1 base from J; junction bases left unmatched: 7. The CDR3 length is 16 residues. Per the germline V gene, CDR1 is MRHNA and CDR2 is SNTAGT. CDR3 region: CASSASGTGDSYEQYF. CDR3 DNA: TGTGCCAGCAGTGCCTCCGGGACAGGGGATTCCTACGAGCAGTACTTC.

This chain links TRBV30 with TRBJ1-1, with D possibly being TRBD1 (5 bases). CDR3 length equals 14 residues. Germline loops: CDR1 GTSNPN, CDR2 SVGIG (reference sequence). Trimming removed 0 bases at V and 4 bases at J, with 12 bases between. DNA for the CDR3: TGTGCCTGGAGTGTAGGGTGGGGCACCACTGAAGCTTTCTTT. It translates to CAWSVGWGTTEAFF. Complete variable domain (other parts from reference TRBV30 and TRBJ1-1): SQTIHQWPATLVQPVGSPLSLECTVEGTSNPNLYWYRQAAGRGLQLLFYSVGIGQISSEVPQNLSASRPQDRQFILSSKKLLLSDSGFYLCAWSVGWGTTEAFFGQGTRLTVV.

This clone appeared once. This rearrangement joins TRBV7-8 to TRBJ2-2, with a possible D match to TRBD1 (5 bases). The CDR3 length is 15 residues. Looked up from germline, CDR1 is SGHVS and CDR2 is FQNEAQ. V lost 1 base and J 6 bases, leaving 12 bases between the germline ends. The CDR3 spells CASSLGSGKAGELFF. CDR3 DNA sequence: TGTGCCAGCAGCTTAGGTTCAGGGAAGGCCGGGGAGCTGTTTTTT. Variable domain in full (rest from reference TRBV7-8 and TRBJ2-2): GAGVSQSPRYKVAKRGQDVALRCDPISGHVSLFWYQQALGQGPEFLTYFQNEAQLDKSGLPSDRFFAERPEGSVSTLKIQRTQQEDSAVYLCASSLGSGKAGELFFGEGSRLTVL.

V is TRBV2 and J is TRBJ2-5, with D hard to call. The CDR3 spans 11 residues. CDR1 is SNHLY, CDR2 FYNNEI, per germline. The V gene lost 9 bases and the J gene lost 5 bases, with 10 bases spanning the gap. CDR3 nucleotide sequence: TGTGCCAGTTTAGGGATGGAGACCCAGTACTTC. This translates into CASLGMETQYF. The whole variable domain, filled in from reference TRBV2 and TRBJ2-5, reads EPEVTQTPSHQVTQMGQEVILRCVPISNHLYFYWYRQILGQKVEFLVSFYNNEISEKSEIFDDQFSVERPDGSNFTLKIRSTKLEDSAMYFCASLGMETQYFGPGTRLLVL.